Included here is one T cell receptor beta chain sequence, with context. PCR used 60 Vbeta primers and 13 Jbeta primers. Measured with immunoSEQ multiplex PCR; TCRdb has only the in-frame clones, and not every one. The data contain some 170,000 clones, around four fifths of them seen just once; the ten biggest clones take up 3.5% to 4.5%. V was clipped by 0 bases and J by 4 bases, with 16 bases between them. The germline CDR1 and CDR2 sequences are SGDLS and YYNGEE. This CDR3 region has 17 residues. The sample comes from a study of cytomegalovirus exposure and HLA in healthy donors. Study context: Ancestry clustering placed around 81% of under 450 genotyped donors in the Caucasian-associated cluster.

This chain joins TRBV9 and TRBJ1-4; perhaps TRBD1 as D (6 bases). The sequencing input was PBMCs. This TCR was recovered from a woman aged 55-75 years in good health and CMV-seropositive. CDR3 protein: CASSVEGQGRGNEKLFF. CDR3 bases: TGTGCCAGCAGCGTAGAGGGCCAGGGGAGGGGTAATGAAAAACTGTTTTTT.